The 27 T cell receptor beta chains below all came from one sample that was sequenced in a study of T cells after yellow fever vaccination. TCRdb reprocessed the 5' RACE reads via MiXCR and lists one record per CDR3 protein. Counted here are around 330,000 distinct CDR3 sequences, around 3.6% occurring once; the ten biggest clones make up around 22%. Sequenced material: PBMCs, taken on the day of the yellow fever booster vaccination. The receptors were sampled from a man aged 18 to 29 who received the YFV17D yellow fever vaccine.

This clonotype was observed many times. The CDR3 reads CASSLANRNTGELFF. In DNA, the CDR3 is TGTGCCAGCAGCTTAGCGAACAGAAACACCGGGGAGCTGTTTTTT. This sequence joins TRBV7-2 and TRBJ2-2, with D unclear. The CDR3 extends over 15 amino acids. Germline CDR1 SGHTA, CDR2 FQGNSA. Trimming cost V 0 bases and J 2 bases, with 7 bases left between them.

This clonotype was counted at least ten times. The chain is built from TRBV10-3 and TRBJ2-7; D possibly matches TRBD1 or TRBD2 (5 bases each). The CDR3 is 14 amino acids. The V gene's germline CDR1 is ENHRY and CDR2 SYGVKD. Trimming removed 2 bases from V and 5 bases from J, with 13 bases in between. CDR3 protein: CAISEGGGGDEQYF. For the CDR3, the DNA is TGTGCCATCAGTGAGGGGGGTGGAGGCGACGAGCAGTACTTC.

This clonotype was found many times. The genes are TRBV10-3 and TRBJ2-7, with 8 nucleotides matching TRBD2. The CDR3 length is 16 residues. Germline CDR1 and CDR2: ENHRY and SYGVKD. The ends lost 6 bases at V and 7 bases at J; junction bases unmatched: 17. The CDR3 loop reads CAIRGRDSGGEVEQYF. DNA of the CDR3: TGTGCCATCAGGGGCCGCGACAGCGGGGGCGAGGTAGAGCAGTACTTC.

This clonotype was counted many times. This rearrangement joins TRBV28 to TRBJ1-6; a possible D gene is TRBD1 (5 bases). From germline, CDR1 is MDHEN and CDR2 SYDVKM. Trimming cost V 3 bases and J 2 bases, with 8 bases left between them. This CDR3 has 15 amino acids. The CDR3: CASSFGGTYNSPLHF. The DNA for the CDR3 is TGTGCCAGCAGTTTTGGGGGAACCTATAATTCACCCCTCCACTTT.

The J gene is TRBJ2-3, the V gene TRBV3-1; D possibly corresponds to TRBD2 (6 bases). With 0 bases removed from V and 2 bases from J, the gap between germline ends came to 9 bases. This CDR3 spans 15 amino acids. Germline CDR1 is LGHDT and CDR2 is YNNKEL (reference sequence). The CDR3 here is CASSQDPGDTDTQYF. CDR3 coding DNA: TGTGCCAGCAGCCAAGACCCGGGGGACACAGATACGCAGTATTTT.

This clonotype was counted many times. This CDR3 is CASSAGTGETQYF. The CDR3 DNA reads as TGTGCCAGCAGCGCCGGGACAGGAGAGACCCAGTACTTC. This chain links TRBV12-3 or TRBV12-4 with TRBJ2-5; 8 bases are a match to TRBD1. The V gene end was trimmed by 6 bases and the J gene end by 4 bases; junction bases not matched to a gene: 4. The CDR3 extends over 13 amino acids.

This clonotype was observed a few times. This sequence joins TRBV23-1 and TRBJ2-7; 9 bases are a match to TRBD1. TRBV23-1 is designated an ORF whose function remains uncertain. With 10 bases clipped from V and 3 bases from J, the junction kept 16 bases outside the gene matches. This CDR3 contains 16 residues. The CDR3, as DNA: TGCGCCAAAAAAAACTCACAGGGGGCGTCGGACTACGAGCAGTACGTC. It is translated as CAKKNSQGASDYEQYV.

This clonotype was found many times. The V gene is TRBV12-3 or TRBV12-4, the J gene TRBJ2-2; D gene ambiguous. Trimming shortened V by 2 bases and J by 0 bases, and 10 bases separated the two germline ends. This CDR3 region has 16 residues. The CDR3 DNA is TGTGCCAGCAGTTTATTATCTACTTCGAACACCGGGGAGCTGTTTTTT. The encoded protein is CASSLLSTSNTGELFF.

This clonotype was seen ten or more times. The V and J genes are TRBV7-9 and TRBJ2-5, with D uncertain. This CDR3 is 12 amino acids long. The germline CDR1 and CDR2 sequences are SEHNR and FQNEAQ (reference sequence). V lost 2 bases, J lost 5 bases, and 6 bases lay in between. CDR3 residues: CASSLPWETQYF. CDR3 nucleotides: TGTGCCAGCAGCTTACCTTGGGAGACCCAGTACTTC. The full variable domain, completed using reference TRBV7-9 and TRBJ2-5, is DTGVSQNPRHKITKRGQNVTFRCDPISEHNRLYWYRQTLGQGPEFLTYFQNEAQLEKSRLLSDRFSAERPKGSFSTLEIQRTEQGDSAMYLCASSLPWETQYFGPGTRLLVL.

Many counts were recorded for this clonotype. The chain has TRBV12-3 or TRBV12-4 and TRBJ2-1; 9 positions match TRBD2. V lost 7 bases to trimming and J lost 8 bases; unmatched junction nucleotides: 6. This CDR3 contains 13 residues. The DNA of the CDR3 is TGTGCCAGCACCTACTTAGCGGGGGATGAGCAGTTCTTC. Residues: CASTYLAGDEQFF.

This clonotype was detected ten times or more. The chain uses TRBV20-1 and TRBJ2-1; possible D gene TRBD2, 6 bases. Germline values: CDR1 DFQATT, CDR2 SNEGSKA (reference sequence). V lost 5 bases and J 0 bases, leaving 11 bases between the germline ends. This CDR3 is built from 14 residues. CDR3 region: CSAYSGSSYNEQFF. CDR3 coding DNA: TGCAGTGCTTATAGCGGTAGCTCCTACAATGAGCAGTTCTTC.

V gene TRBV4-3 combines with J gene TRBJ1-1, with a weak D call TRBD1 (5 bases). This CDR3 has 16 residues. Between the trimmed V and J ends, which lost 0 bases and 0 bases, there was a span of 11 bases. Germline V gives CDR1 LGHNA, CDR2 YSLEER. For the CDR3, the DNA is TGCGCCAGCAGCCAAGATGGGGCGGGGATGAACACTGAAGCTTTCTTT. This encodes CASSQDGAGMNTEAFF.

There are a few counts of this clonotype. V and J are TRBV11-2 and TRBJ1-5; 10 bases are a match to TRBD1. Per germline, CDR1 SGHAT and CDR2 FQNNGV. The CDR3 is made up of 15 amino acids. Trimming at V came to 3 bases and at J to 7 bases, leaving 6 bases not matched to a gene. Here the CDR3 reads CASSLGQGFGQPQHF. The CDR3, as DNA: TGTGCCAGCAGCTTGGGACAGGGGTTCGGACAGCCCCAGCATTTT.

This clonotype appeared many times. V and J are TRBV20-1 and TRBJ2-7; TRBD1 agrees at 7 bases. Germline V gene data show CDR1 as DFQATT and CDR2 as SNEGSKA (reference sequence). Unmatched junction bases numbered 5, after V lost 3 bases and J lost 3 bases. The CDR3 has 13 amino acids. CDR3 DNA sequence: TGCAGTGCTAGGTACAGGGGTAACTACGAGCAGTACTTC. Its protein product is CSARYRGNYEQYF.

This clonotype was recorded at least ten times. The chain combines TRBV24-1 with TRBJ2-5; no reliable D call. CDR3 length equals 15 residues. Trimming removed 3 bases from V and 2 bases from J, with 12 bases in between. From germline, CDR1 is KGHDR and CDR2 SFDVKD. Here the CDR3 DNA reads TGTGCCACCAGTGATACCGCGGCCGGGCAAGAGACCCAGTACTTC. Encoded protein: CATSDTAAGQETQYF.

This clonotype was seen ten or more times. This chain uses TRBV6-6 with TRBJ1-4; D remains ambiguous. The CDR3 has 14 residues. From germline, CDR1 is MNHNY and CDR2 SVGAGI (reference sequence). Trimming stripped 2 bases from V and 4 bases from J, with 8 bases between. CDR3: CASSYGRSNEKLFF. CDR3 DNA sequence: TGTGCCAGCAGTTACGGCCGGAGTAATGAAAAACTGTTTTTT.

The chain couples TRBV5-1 to TRBJ2-2; tentative D call: TRBD2 (6 bases). Trimming shortened V by 4 bases and J by 4 bases, and 17 bases separated the two germline ends. Per germline, CDR1 SGHRS and CDR2 YFSETQ. This CDR3 region has 16 residues. CDR3 sequence (DNA): TGCGCCAGCAGCCCTAGCGAGGCAGGGAGCACCGGGGAGCTGTTTTTT. As protein: CASSPSEAGSTGELFF.

The V call is TRBV15, the J call TRBJ2-3, with TRBD2 identical over 8 bases. The CDR3 has 14 amino acids. Germline CDR1 reads LNHNV; CDR2 reads YYDKDF (reference sequence). V trimming: 6 bases; J trimming: 2 bases; junction bases outside the gene matches: 4. CDR3 coding DNA: TGTGCCACCAGGCGGGGGGTTAACACAGATACGCAGTATTTT. Protein: CATRRGVNTDTQYF.

This chain links TRBV12-3 or TRBV12-4 with TRBJ1-1; 7 bases line up with TRBD1. This CDR3 spans 13 amino acids. The V gene end was trimmed by 4 bases and the J gene end by 8 bases; junction bases not matched to a gene: 7. The CDR3 DNA sequence: TGTGCCAGCAGTTCAGGGGGGGGTTTGGAAGCTTTCTTT. Amino acids: CASSSGGGLEAFF.

This clonotype was seen repeatedly, ten times or more. CDR3 nucleotides: TGTGCCAGCAGTTTGTCGATGGGGCAGGGGTTCACAGATACGCAGTATTTT. Its translation: CASSLSMGQGFTDTQYF. The genes are TRBV12-3 or TRBV12-4 and TRBJ2-3; possible D gene TRBD1, 6 bases. The length of the CDR3 is 17 residues. V was cut by 3 bases and J by 2 bases, with 18 bases left in between.

This clonotype was seen a handful of times. The genes are TRBV20-1 and TRBJ2-7; unclear D gene. The CDR3 totals 13 residues. V was pared by 3 bases and J by 0 bases, with 9 bases between. Per the germline V gene, CDR1 is DFQATT and CDR2 is SNEGSKA (reference sequence). CDR3 sequence: CSASAESSYEQYF. DNA for the CDR3: TGCAGTGCTAGCGCGGAGAGCTCCTACGAGCAGTACTTC.

The V call is TRBV4-1, the J call TRBJ1-5; tentatively, D is TRBD1 (6 bases). Trimming shortened V by 0 bases and J by 4 bases, and 10 bases separated the two germline ends. This CDR3 is built from 15 residues. CDR1 and CDR2 (germline): MGHRA, YSYEKL. In DNA form, the CDR3 reads TGCGCCAGCAGCCAAGATATGGGGGCAAATCAGCCCCAGCATTTT. Its protein product is CASSQDMGANQPQHF.

This clonotype was counted at least ten times. This sequence joins TRBV6-1 and TRBJ2-7; no reliable D call. The CDR3 runs to 13 residues. Germline V gene lookup returns CDR1 MNHNS and CDR2 SASEGT. Trimming took 7 bases from V and 1 from J, leaving 11 bases between them. This CDR3 is CASNRDMSYEQYF. In DNA, the CDR3 is TGTGCCAGCAACCGAGACATGTCCTACGAGCAGTACTTC.

Many counts were recorded for this clonotype. The chain joins TRBV4-1 to TRBJ1-2; TRBD1 matches 8 bases. The CDR3 is 15 amino acids. The V segment lost 0 bases and the J segment 6 bases; nucleotides outside the gene matches: 6. Germline CDR1 reads MGHRA; CDR2 reads YSYEKL. Here the CDR3 DNA reads TGCGCCAGCAGCCAAGAATACCAGGGGGCCAATGGCTACACCTTC. This codes for CASSQEYQGANGYTF.

This clonotype was found many times. The rearrangement uses TRBV5-5 and TRBJ2-5; TRBD1 aligns across 12 bases. The CDR3 length is 16 residues. Germline assignment: CDR1 SGHKS and CDR2 YYEKEE (reference sequence). Losses at the gene ends were 5 bases for V and 4 bases for J; bases not matched to a gene: 9. The CDR3 sequence is CASSPPPGQGAETQYF. DNA of the CDR3: TGTGCCAGCAGTCCACCGCCGGGACAGGGGGCAGAGACCCAGTACTTC.

This clonotype was observed a handful of times. The rearrangement uses TRBV10-3 and TRBJ2-1, with unresolved D. This CDR3 is 13 amino acids long. Germline V lookup: CDR1 ENHRY, CDR2 SYGVKD. V was clipped by 6 bases and J by 8 bases, with 14 bases between them. The CDR3 is CAISSPQVDEQFF. The CDR3 DNA reads TGTGCCATCAGCTCACCCCAGGTTGATGAGCAGTTCTTC.

This clonotype occurred many times. The CDR3 DNA reads TGTGCCAGCAGCCAACGACTTGGGGGGCTTGGGGCACCCCTCCACTTT. Translating it yields CASSQRLGGLGAPLHF. V and J are TRBV3-1 and TRBJ1-6, with D possibly TRBD1 on 6 matching bases. This CDR3 contains 16 residues. Germline V gene lookup returns CDR1 LGHDT and CDR2 YNNKEL (reference sequence). V was shortened by 2 bases and J by 11 bases, with 19 bases between the two germline ends.